The present T cell receptor (beta chain) was sequenced within a study of vaccination effects on CD4 cells after COVID-19. The CDR3 is 16 amino acids. Germline CDR1 is SGHRS and CDR2 is YFSETQ. V lost 4 bases and J lost 0; bases outside the gene matches: 6. Data came from immunoSEQ multiplex PCR; TCRdb stores just in-frame clones and leaves some out. The sample lists under 80,000 clones, about 79% occurring once. Concerning this clone itself: Its antigen is unknown.

Findings and caveats of the study: Clonal contraction was marked in infection- and vaccine-induced clones late after vaccination. Researchers report that only 1 of 255 vaccine-induced clones in healthy vaccinees cross-reacted with common cold coronaviruses.

Sequencing in the ViraFEST assay came after antigen-specific CD4+ T cells had been expanded with viral peptide pools, which were used to stimulate PBMC. With approximately ten days of culture completed, CD4+ T cells were isolated. Vaccinees lacked prior SARS-CoV-2 infection and tested negative for nucleocapsid antibodies. Cultivation was performed at a few million PBMC per well with roughly 9.1 IU/ml IL-2 and about 10 ug/ml peptides added. Sequenced here: CD4+ T cells from PBMCs cultured with SARS-CoV-2 spike peptides, sampled before COVID-19 vaccination. This clonotype was sampled from a human donor who received a COVID-19 vaccine. The V call is TRBV5-1, the J call TRBJ2-1; 8 positions agree with TRBD1. In nucleotides, the CDR3 is TGCGCCAGCAGCCCACAGGGGGTCCTCTCCTACAATGAGCAGTTCTTC. It codes for CASSPQGVLSYNEQFF. Complete variable domain (other parts from reference TRBV5-1 and TRBJ2-1): KAGVTQTPRYLIKTRGQQVTLSCSPISGHRSVSWYQQTPGQGLQFLFEYFSETQRNKGNFPGRFSGRQFSNSRSEMNVSTLELGDSALYLCASSPQGVLSYNEQFFGPGTRLTVL.